Sequencing of this T cell receptor (beta chain) was carried out in a study of cytomegalovirus exposure and HLA in healthy donors. The study, taken as a whole, reports: Beyond CMV serostatus, there was no information to go on about immune exposure. According to a later analysis, donors in an Asian-associated ancestry cluster reportedly had fewer N-insertions than the roughly 670-donor mean. A later examination showed that TCR association rates differed by HLA locus, with DRB1 most and HLA-C fewest.

Vbeta (60) and Jbeta (13) primers were used in the PCR. Here immunoSEQ multiplex PCR was the method, and the copy in TCRdb shows in-frame clones only, minus some. The sample contains about 98,000 clones, over 65% of which appear only once. The donors, nominally healthy at sampling, likely had unrecorded immune exposures. A remark on this clone: Its antigen is currently unknown.

The CDR3 consists of 15 residues. In germline, CDR1 is SGHDT, CDR2 YYEEEE. The origin of this receptor is a male donor in good health and CMV-seronegative. The sequenced sample consisted of PBMCs. This chain connects TRBV5-6 to TRBJ2-5, with TRBD2 matching 9 bases. The DNA end is more similar to TRBJ2-7, so the J call may be wrong. The CDR3 here is CASSLSLAGRHEQYF. The CDR3 DNA is TGTGCCAGCAGCTTGAGTCTAGCGGGGCGACACGAGCAGTACTTC.